Each of the 26 T cell receptor beta chains below was sequenced from the same sample in a study of T-cell reconstitution after alpha-beta-depleted transplantation in children. Unique molecular identifiers tagged the TCRbeta library. TCRdb itself ran the PCR reads through MiXCR, one entry per CDR3 protein. The data contain about 1,000,000 distinct CDR3 sequences, about 29% of them singletons. Here the sequenced sample was PBMCs, mostly from graft donor cells, taken 360 days after TCRalphabeta/CD19-depleted stem cell transplant. These receptors were taken from a boy in the first two years of life who had a stem cell transplant for SCID, so the T cells may come from the graft donor.

The chain links TRBV3-1 to TRBJ2-7; D is undetermined. This CDR3 contains 15 residues. Germline assignment: CDR1 LGHDT and CDR2 YNNKEL (reference sequence). V lost 1 base to trimming and J lost 2 bases, with 12 bases between them. The CDR3 DNA sequence: TGTGCCAGCAGCCAAGTTCCAGGTCAAGCCTACGAGCAGTACTTC. Amino acids: CASSQVPGQAYEQYF.

The V call is TRBV4-3, the J call TRBJ2-7; TRBD1 is a possible D gene (5 bases). The V end was cut by 0 bases, the J end by 0 bases, with 12 bases between. Germline loops: CDR1 LGHNA, CDR2 YSLEER. This CDR3 contains 16 residues. This CDR3 is CASSQDRADSSYEQYF. As DNA, the CDR3 is TGCGCCAGCAGCCAAGATAGGGCAGACAGCTCCTACGAGCAGTACTTC.

This clonotype was seen a handful of times. The chain is built from TRBV29-1 and TRBJ2-3; D tentatively reads TRBD1 or TRBD2 (5 bases each). Germline V gene data show CDR1 as SQVTM and CDR2 as ANQGSEA. Trimming pared 5 bases from V and 1 base from J, leaving 13 bases between. The CDR3 runs 14 residues. CDR3 residues: CSVLRDGRTDTQYF. The DNA for the CDR3 is TGCAGCGTTCTCCGGGACGGCCGCACAGATACGCAGTATTTT.

J is TRBJ2-7 and V is TRBV20-1; D is uncertain. The CDR3 extends over 14 amino acids. The germline CDR1 and CDR2 sequences are DFQATT and SNEGSKA (reference sequence). Trimming removed 1 base at V and 2 bases at J, with 12 bases between. The CDR3 DNA is TGCAGTGCTAGAGGGATCAAGGGCGCCTACGAGCAGTACTTC. It yields the protein CSARGIKGAYEQYF.

This chain joins TRBV11-2 and TRBJ2-1, with 7 bases lining up with TRBD1. The CDR3 has 15 amino acids. CDR1 and CDR2 from the germline V gene are SGHAT and FQNNGV. Unmatched junction bases numbered 6, after V lost 5 bases and J lost 2 bases. CDR3 sequence (DNA): TGTGCCAGCAGCCCTATCAGGGGGACCTACAATGAGCAGTTCTTC. Protein sequence: CASSPIRGTYNEQFF. Using reference TRBV11-2 and TRBJ2-1 for the parts outside the CDR3, the full variable domain is EAGVAQSPRYKIIEKRQSVAFWCNPISGHATLYWYQQILGQGPKLLIQFQNNGVVDDSQLPKDRFSAERLKGVDSTLKIQPAKLEDSAVYLCASSPIRGTYNEQFFGPGTRLTVL.

This clonotype was picked up a small number of times. The genes are TRBV12-3 or TRBV12-4 and TRBJ2-3; 8 bases are a match to TRBD2. V dropped 8 bases and J dropped 0; count of bases not matched to a gene: 7. This CDR3 spans 15 amino acids. DNA of the CDR3: TGTGCCAGCCGCCCGGGGGGGGAGAGCACAGATACGCAGTATTTT. As protein: CASRPGGESTDTQYF.

This clonotype was found once. V is TRBV19 and J is TRBJ1-4, with D uncertain. CDR3 length: 16 residues. Trimming stripped 4 bases from V and 7 bases from J, with 19 bases between. CDR1 and CDR2 (germline): LNHDA, SQIVND (reference sequence). CDR3 loop: CASSKQLRFDGEKLFF. The CDR3 nucleotides are TGTGCCAGTAGTAAGCAGCTACGGTTCGATGGTGAAAAACTGTTTTTT.

A few counts support this clonotype. This sequence joins TRBV5-1 and TRBJ1-1, with TRBD1 matching 8 bases. V lost 4 bases, J lost 6 bases, and 11 bases stayed unmatched. The CDR3 contains 15 residues. Per the germline V gene, CDR1 is SGHRS and CDR2 is YFSETQ. CDR3 region: CASSPRTGTLPEAFF. CDR3 DNA: TGCGCCAGCAGCCCGAGGACAGGGACGTTACCTGAAGCTTTCTTT. Full variable domain (rest looked up from reference TRBV5-1 and TRBJ1-1): KAGVTQTPRYLIKTRGQQVTLSCSPISGHRSVSWYQQTPGQGLQFLFEYFSETQRNKGNFPGRFSGRQFSNSRSEMNVSTLELGDSALYLCASSPRTGTLPEAFFGQGTRLTVV.

This clonotype turned up a few times. This rearrangement joins TRBV12-3 or TRBV12-4 to TRBJ2-5; 7 bases are a match to TRBD1. V lost 6 bases, J lost 4 bases, and 5 bases stayed unmatched. This CDR3 contains 13 residues. The CDR3 sequence: CASRRTGRETQYF. The CDR3 region has the DNA TGTGCCAGCAGAAGGACAGGTCGAGAGACCCAGTACTTC.

This clonotype was counted only a few times. This chain joins TRBV2 and TRBJ2-7, with no clear D. Trimming stripped 3 bases from V and 3 bases from J, with 9 bases between. Germline CDR1 and CDR2: SNHLY and FYNNEI. The CDR3 is made up of 13 amino acids. CDR3 sequence: CASSDGSVYEQYF. CDR3 nucleotides: TGTGCCAGCAGTGATGGGTCGGTCTACGAGCAGTACTTC. Variable domain in full (rest from reference TRBV2 and TRBJ2-7): EPEVTQTPSHQVTQMGQEVILRCVPISNHLYFYWYRQILGQKVEFLVSFYNNEISEKSEIFDDQFSVERPDGSNFTLKIRSTKLEDSAMYFCASSDGSVYEQYFGPGTRLTVT.

The V and J genes are TRBV27 and TRBJ2-6; no reliable D call. V lost 5 bases to trimming and J lost 4 bases, with 12 bases between them. There are 15 residues in the CDR3. Germline V lookup: CDR1 MNHEY, CDR2 SMNVEV (reference sequence). Written as DNA, the CDR3 is TGTGCCAGCAGTCCAATGAGATCAGGGGCCAACGTCCTGACTTTC. This gives the protein CASSPMRSGANVLTF.

This clonotype was seen a handful of times. The chain couples TRBV5-1 to TRBJ2-3, with a tentative D call TRBD1 (6 bases). The V gene lost 5 bases and the J gene lost 1 base, with 17 bases spanning the gap. The CDR3 is made up of 16 amino acids. The germline CDR1 and CDR2 sequences are SGHRS and YFSETQ. CDR3 nucleotide sequence: TGCGCCAGCAGGGTCGATACAGGGTGGGGCACAGATACGCAGTATTTT. Translated, it gives CASRVDTGWGTDTQYF.

CDR3 in amino acids: CASSPLPTENSYEQYF. The DNA of the CDR3 is TGTGCCAGCAGCCCCCTCCCGACAGAAAACAGCTACGAGCAGTACTTC. V gene TRBV7-3 combines with J gene TRBJ2-7; D is perhaps TRBD1 (5 bases). The V gene's germline CDR1 is SGHTA and CDR2 FQGTGA. CDR3 length: 16 residues. V lost 5 bases to trimming and J lost 3 bases, with 20 bases between them.

This clonotype was counted only a few times. The chain combines TRBV9 with TRBJ1-2; D is ambiguous. CDR1 is SGDLS, CDR2 YYNGEE, per germline. V lost 0 bases to trimming and J lost 2 bases, with 8 bases between them. This CDR3 region has 14 residues. CDR3 sequence reads: CASSVAEGNYGYTF. CDR3 sequence (DNA): TGTGCCAGCAGCGTAGCCGAAGGGAACTATGGCTACACCTTC.

The chain is built from TRBV10-2 and TRBJ2-3, with a tentative D call TRBD2 (5 bases). The V end lost 0 bases, the J end lost 10 bases, and 11 bases lay between the germline ends. Germline CDR1 is WSHSY and CDR2 is SAAADI. The CDR3 totals 13 residues. As DNA, the CDR3 is TGCGCCAGCAGTGAGTCGAAACTAGTGGCGCAGTATTTT. Protein: CASSESKLVAQYF.

This chain links TRBV7-9 with TRBJ2-7, with D perhaps TRBD1 or TRBD2 (5 bases each). This CDR3 has 16 residues. Looked up from germline, CDR1 is SEHNR and CDR2 is FQNEAQ (reference sequence). V lost 5 bases, J lost 7 bases, and 24 bases lay in between. The CDR3 bases are TGTGCCAGCAGCCCAGAGGGGCAGTTGGGGGTGCGGGAGCAGTACTTC. Translating gives CASSPEGQLGVREQYF.

The chain combines TRBV4-1 with TRBJ1-1; D is uncertain. Trimming took 5 bases from V and 7 from J, leaving 14 bases between them. Germline CDR1 is MGHRA and CDR2 is YSYEKL. The CDR3 extends over 13 amino acids. CDR3 in DNA: TGCGCCAGCAGCTCACAGACGGTGGATGAAGCTTTCTTT. This codes for CASSSQTVDEAFF.

This rearrangement joins TRBV11-2 to TRBJ1-6; no definite D call. There are 15 residues in the CDR3. CDR1 and CDR2 (germline): SGHAT, FQNNGV. Trimming pared 1 base from V and 5 bases from J, leaving 9 bases between. The DNA of the CDR3 is TGTGCCAGCAGCTTAGCGGCATATAATAATTCACCCCTCCACTTT. Amino acid sequence: CASSLAAYNNSPLHF.

The genes are TRBV4-1 and TRBJ1-2, with no clear D. Germline V CDR1 and CDR2: MGHRA, YSYEKL. V lost 2 bases and J lost 2, with 6 bases in between. The CDR3 runs 13 residues. As DNA, the CDR3 is TGCGCCAGCAGCCAACAGGAAAACTATGGCTACACCTTC. It specifies CASSQQENYGYTF.

This clonotype appeared a few times. This rearrangement joins TRBV24-1 to TRBJ2-2; the D gene could be TRBD1 or TRBD2 (5 bases each). The V gene lost 5 bases and the J gene lost 3 bases, with 24 bases spanning the gap. This CDR3 is built from 19 residues. From germline, CDR1 is KGHDR and CDR2 SFDVKD. CDR3 nucleotide sequence: TGTGCCACCAGTGCAGGGCCCCGTTGGGGGACCCTTCACACCGGGGAGCTGTTTTTT. It specifies CATSAGPRWGTLHTGELFF.

The rearrangement links TRBV28 to TRBJ2-2, with 7 positions matching TRBD2. This CDR3 contains 15 residues. After removal of 4 bases from V and 6 bases from J, the junction contained 8 bases not matched to a gene. CDR1 is MDHEN and CDR2 is SYDVKM in the germline V gene. The DNA for the CDR3 is TGTGCCAGCAGTTCCGGGACTAACCCTCCCGGGGAGCTGTTTTTT. Its translation is CASSSGTNPPGELFF. The variable domain in full, completed from reference TRBV28 and TRBJ2-2, reads DVKVTQSSRYLVKRTGEKVFLECVQDMDHENMFWYRQDPGLGLRLIYFSYDVKMKEKGDIPEGYSVSREKKERFSLILESASTNQTSMYLCASSSGTNPPGELFFGEGSRLTVL.

This clonotype has just a few counts. This chain links TRBV12-3 or TRBV12-4 with TRBJ2-1; 9 bases align to TRBD1. The V segment lost 6 bases and the J segment 4 bases; nucleotides outside the gene matches: 7. The CDR3 length is 15 residues. Here the CDR3 reads CASSSPDRGYNEQFF. The CDR3 bases are TGTGCCAGCAGCTCCCCGGACAGGGGTTACAATGAGCAGTTCTTC.

This clonotype was counted a few times. The J gene is TRBJ2-3, the V gene TRBV5-1; 11 nucleotides agree with TRBD2. Germline values: CDR1 SGHRS, CDR2 YFSETQ. Unmatched junction bases numbered 11, after V lost 3 bases and J lost 5 bases. The length of the CDR3 is 17 residues. CDR3 residues: CASSSRRLAGGGDTQYF. The CDR3 DNA reads TGCGCCAGCAGCTCTCGACGGCTAGCGGGGGGTGGAGATACGCAGTATTTT.

V usage is TRBV6-5 and J usage is TRBJ2-3; 7 bases fit TRBD2. This CDR3 spans 16 amino acids. Germline lookup yields CDR1 MNHEY and CDR2 SVGAGI. Trimming cost V 0 bases and J 0 bases; bases outside gene matches: 3. In nucleotides, the CDR3 is TGTGCCAGCAGTTACTCGATTAGCGGGAGCACAGATACGCAGTATTTT. Protein product: CASSYSISGSTDTQYF.

The table lists this clonotype with many counts. The chain employs TRBV7-7 and TRBJ2-7; D is ambiguous. CDR3 length: 13 residues. V was cut by 2 bases and J by 2 bases, with 7 bases left in between. Germline-derived CDR1 and CDR2 are SSHAT and FNYEAQ (reference sequence). CDR3 nucleotides: TGTGCCAGCAGCTTAACGCAGGCCTACGAGCAGTACTTC. It encodes CASSLTQAYEQYF.

V usage is TRBV6-1 and J usage is TRBJ2-1; 11 nucleotides agree with TRBD2. Per the germline V gene, CDR1 is MNHNS and CDR2 is SASEGT. The CDR3 totals 15 residues. Trimming removed 8 bases from V and 15 bases from J; junction bases left unmatched: 18. CDR3 protein: CASRFPTSGAGRLFF. DNA of the CDR3: TGTGCCAGCCGATTTCCGACTAGCGGGGCCGGCCGGTTGTTCTTC.